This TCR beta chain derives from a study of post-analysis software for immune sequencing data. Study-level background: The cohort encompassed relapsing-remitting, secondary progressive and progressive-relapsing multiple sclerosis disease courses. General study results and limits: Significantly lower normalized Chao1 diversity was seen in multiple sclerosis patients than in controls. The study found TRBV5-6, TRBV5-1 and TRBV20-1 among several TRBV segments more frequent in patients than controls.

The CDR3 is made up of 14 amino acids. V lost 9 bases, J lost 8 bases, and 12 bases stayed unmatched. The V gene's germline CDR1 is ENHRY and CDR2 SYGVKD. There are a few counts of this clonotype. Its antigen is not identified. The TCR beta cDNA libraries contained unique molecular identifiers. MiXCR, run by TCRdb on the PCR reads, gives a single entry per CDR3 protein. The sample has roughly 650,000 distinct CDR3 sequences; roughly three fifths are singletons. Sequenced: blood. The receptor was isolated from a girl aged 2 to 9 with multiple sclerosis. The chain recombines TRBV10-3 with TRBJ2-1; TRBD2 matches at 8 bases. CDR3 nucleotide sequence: TGTGCCATAAGATCCGGGACTAGTGCCCATGAGCAGTTCTTC. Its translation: CAIRSGTSAHEQFF.